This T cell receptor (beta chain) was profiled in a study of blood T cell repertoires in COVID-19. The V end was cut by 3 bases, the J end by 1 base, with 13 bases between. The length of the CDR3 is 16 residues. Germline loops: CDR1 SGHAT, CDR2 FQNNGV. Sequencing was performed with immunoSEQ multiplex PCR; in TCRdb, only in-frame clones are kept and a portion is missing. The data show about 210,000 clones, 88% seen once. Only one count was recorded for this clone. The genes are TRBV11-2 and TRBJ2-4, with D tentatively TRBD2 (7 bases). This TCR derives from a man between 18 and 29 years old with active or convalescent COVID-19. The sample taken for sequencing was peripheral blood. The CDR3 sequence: CASSFRGAGAKNIQYF. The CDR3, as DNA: TGTGCCAGCAGCTTCCGGGGGGCGGGGGCCAAAAACATTCAGTACTTC.